This T cell receptor beta chain is drawn from a study of cytomegalovirus exposure and HLA in healthy donors. Study results and limitations: By a later analysis, the bulk of CMV-associated TCR beta chains appeared HLA-restricted. Earlier analysis found most TCR beta V segments productive about 87% or about 30% of the time. Cytomegalovirus association was assigned to about 150 TCR beta chains.

The germline V gene encodes CDR1 SGHRS and CDR2 YFSETQ. The ends were cut back, 3 bases at V and 4 bases at J, with 8 bases in the middle. The CDR3 has 12 amino acids. Notes on this clone: The antigen is undetermined. Other nucleotide sequences in the sample specify the same CDR3.

Vbeta (60) and Jbeta (13) primers were used in the PCR. Per the authors' pipeline: Later work found 65 million to 85 million unique TCR beta chains, with 9.5 million to 14 million shared. Libraries were prepared by immunoSEQ multiplex PCR; TCRdb keeps only in-frame clonotypes and omits some of them. For V, J and clone size, that table is used; D and trimming come from the DNA. The sample includes about 200,000 clones, about 79% of them seen just once. The chain joins TRBV5-1 to TRBJ2-7; possible D gene TRBD1, 5 bases. The source material was PBMCs. The origin of this receptor is a boy younger than 10 in good health and CMV-seronegative. The CDR3 DNA is TGCGCCAGCAGCTCCGCAGGGTACGAGCAGTACTTC. Translated: CASSSAGYEQYF.